These 17 T cell receptor beta chains originate from one sample sequenced in a study of lymphopenia after photon versus proton radiotherapy. Produced via immunoSEQ multiplex PCR; TCRdb's table is partial and in-frame only. The data hold roughly 67,000 clones, with roughly 88% observed a single time. Sample: peripheral blood, taken from a patient treated with photon-based radiotherapy. The receptor source for this set is a woman aged 70-85 years with pancreatic cancer.

In DNA, the CDR3 is TGCGCCAGCACCATTGCCCCGGGACTAGCATCCAATGAGCAGTTCTTC. Translation: CASTIAPGLASNEQFF. The chain employs TRBV5-1 and TRBJ2-1; 9 bases fit TRBD2. The CDR3 is made up of 16 amino acids. The germline CDR1 and CDR2 sequences are SGHRS and YFSETQ. The junction had 13 bases not matched to a gene; V was cut back by 6 bases and J by 6 bases.

This clone is a singleton in its sample. This rearrangement joins TRBV29-1 to TRBJ2-3; the D is unclear. The CDR3 is 14 amino acids. The V end lost 5 bases, the J end lost 2 bases, and 14 bases lay between the germline ends. Per germline, CDR1 SQVTM and CDR2 ANQGSEA. The CDR3 sequence is CSVPVTFTTDTQYF. The CDR3 DNA is TGCAGCGTTCCGGTTACCTTTACCACAGATACGCAGTATTTT.

The chain is built from TRBV19 and TRBJ1-1, with D perhaps TRBD1 (5 bases). Germline CDR1 is LNHDA and CDR2 is SQIVND (reference sequence). With 3 bases removed from V and 5 bases from J, the gap between germline ends came to 25 bases. CDR3 size: 18 residues. In DNA, the CDR3 is TGTGCCAGTAGTATCTCGAGCGGTCTCGGGGCAGGGAATACTGAAGCTTTCTTT. Amino acid sequence: CASSISSGLGAGNTEAFF.

The chain carries TRBV5-1 and TRBJ2-3, with D hard to call. Trimming cost V 1 base and J 6 bases, with 15 bases left between them. CDR1 and CDR2 (germline): SGHRS, YFSETQ. The length of the CDR3 is 15 residues. The CDR3 is CASSLLGLGRDTQYF. Written as DNA, the CDR3 is TGCGCCAGCAGCTTGCTGGGTTTAGGCCGGGATACGCAGTATTTT.

The chain is built from TRBV5-4 and TRBJ2-6; D call uncertain. Per the germline V gene, CDR1 is SGHNT and CDR2 is YYREEE (reference sequence). The V end lost 0 bases, the J end lost 1 base, and 2 bases lay between the germline ends. The CDR3 contains 14 residues. The CDR3 spells CASSLESGANVLTF. DNA of the CDR3: TGTGCCAGCAGCTTGGAGTCTGGGGCCAACGTCCTGACTTTC.

V usage is TRBV20-1 and J usage is TRBJ1-1; no reliable D call. CDR1 is DFQATT and CDR2 is SNEGSKA in the germline V gene (reference sequence). The CDR3 has 11 residues. The ends were cut back, 0 bases at V and 8 bases at J, with 7 bases in the middle. The DNA of the CDR3 is TGCAGTGCTAGAGAATCGGGCGAAGCTTTCTTT. Protein product: CSARESGEAFF.

V is TRBV2 and J is TRBJ1-1, with D maybe TRBD1 (6 bases). CDR3 length equals 15 residues. In germline, CDR1 is SNHLY, CDR2 FYNNEI. Trimming took 2 bases from V and 4 from J, leaving 14 bases between them. This CDR3 reads CASSEQVRGFTEAFF. CDR3 bases: TGTGCCAGCAGTGAACAAGTCAGGGGATTCACTGAAGCTTTCTTT.

The chain recombines TRBV4-2 with TRBJ2-1, with D tentatively TRBD2 (7 bases). V lost 2 bases, J lost 0 bases, and 14 bases lay in between. The CDR3 is 17 amino acids. Germline values: CDR1 LGHNA, CDR2 YNFKEQ. CDR3 coding DNA: TGTGCCAGCAGCCAAAGGGGGGGACTTAGCTCCTACAATGAGCAGTTCTTC. It translates to CASSQRGGLSSYNEQFF.

This chain links TRBV6-6 with TRBJ2-3; possibly TRBD2 for D (6 bases). Trimming left V 4 bases short and J 6 bases short, with 11 bases between. The CDR3 has 13 amino acids. CDR1 and CDR2 from the germline V gene are MNHNY and SVGAGI (reference sequence). The DNA for the CDR3 is TGTGCCAGCAGTTGGGGGAGCGGGGATACGCAGTATTTT. This codes for CASSWGSGDTQYF.

The V and J genes are TRBV7-2 and TRBJ1-3; D is unclear. V lost 2 bases and J lost 0, with 20 bases in between. The CDR3 covers 19 residues. Germline-derived CDR1 and CDR2 are SGHTA and FQGNSA. The CDR3 sequence is CASSLKRGRVAPSGNTIYF. The CDR3 DNA reads as TGTGCCAGCAGCTTAAAGCGTGGGAGGGTCGCTCCCTCTGGAAACACCATATATTTT.

The rearrangement uses TRBV6-5 and TRBJ2-3, with D possibly TRBD1 on 6 matching bases. With 10 bases removed from V and 5 bases from J, the gap between germline ends came to 16 bases. The germline V gene has CDR1 MNHEY and CDR2 SVGAGI. This CDR3 contains 13 residues. For the CDR3, the DNA is TGTGCCACTAGGGTCGCAGGGGAAGATACGCAGTATTTT. Protein sequence: CATRVAGEDTQYF.

The J gene is TRBJ1-2, the V gene TRBV10-3; D remains unclear. The germline gives CDR1 ENHRY, CDR2 SYGVKD. The ends were cut back, 6 bases at V and 10 bases at J, with 18 bases in the middle. The CDR3 spans 13 residues. The CDR3, as DNA: TGTGCCATCAGACCCCCCGAGTTGGAACACTACACCTTC. It codes for CAIRPPELEHYTF.

This sequence joins TRBV5-4 and TRBJ1-1; D is perhaps TRBD1 (5 bases). The CDR3 sequence is 12 residues long. The germline V gene encodes CDR1 SGHNT and CDR2 YYREEE (reference sequence). V lost 1 base to trimming and J lost 6 bases, with 7 bases between them. For the CDR3, the DNA is TGTGCCAGCAGCTTGTTGACAGCTGAAGCTTTCTTT. It specifies CASSLLTAEAFF.

This clone has only one observation. The gene calls are TRBV11-2 and TRBJ2-3; no definite D call. Deletions cut 8 bases from V and 0 bases from J, with 9 bases between. The CDR3 sequence is 13 residues long. CDR1 and CDR2 (germline): SGHAT, FQNNGV. CDR3 in amino acids: CASLETSTDTQYF. The CDR3 DNA is TGTGCCAGCCTTGAAACTAGCACAGATACGCAGTATTTT.

The rearrangement joins TRBV18 to TRBJ2-7; D might be TRBD1 (6 bases). V was pared by 7 bases and J by 3 bases, with 13 bases between. The germline CDR1 and CDR2 sequences are KGHSH and LQKENI. The CDR3 spans 13 residues. Here the CDR3 reads CASLKATGYEQYF. CDR3 in DNA: TGTGCCAGCTTGAAGGCGACAGGCTACGAGCAGTACTTC.

This clone is a singleton in its sample. V usage is TRBV29-1 and J usage is TRBJ2-2; D is uncertain. Trimming stripped 4 bases from V and 6 bases from J, with 9 bases between. Germline CDR1 reads SQVTM; CDR2 reads ANQGSEA. CDR3 length: 12 residues. The chain's CDR3 is CSVGSTAGELFF. The CDR3 coding sequence is TGCAGCGTTGGCAGCACCGCCGGGGAGCTGTTTTTT.

In its sample, this clone was seen once. The gene calls are TRBV2 and TRBJ2-7, with 9 positions matching TRBD1. This CDR3 has 14 residues. Germline CDR1 SNHLY, CDR2 FYNNEI. Unmatched junction bases numbered 6, after V lost 8 bases and J lost 1 base. CDR3 DNA: TGTGCCAGCTATCCGGGACAGGGTTCCTACGAGCAGTACTTC. Translation: CASYPGQGSYEQYF.